This TCR beta chain emerged from a study of blood T cells in healthy people across ages. This CDR3 region has 13 residues. Germline V gene sequence: CDR1 KGHSH, CDR2 LQKENI. This clonotype was seen repeatedly, ten times or more. The junction departs from germline at one end; a sequencing error may be responsible. A second PCR, run for about 7 to 12 cycles, used a sample-barcoded 5' primer plus a J-beta primer mix. Each CDR3 protein gets one entry after TCRdb re-called the 5' RACE reads with MiXCR. The sample has hundreds of thousands of distinct CDR3 sequences, roughly 26% seen once; the top ten hold 15% to 20%.

The chain combines TRBV18 with TRBJ2-5; TRBD2 agrees at 7 bases. The sample consisted of blood. This TCR came from a woman aged 80 or over in good health. The CDR3 nucleotides read TGCGCCAGCAGCTCGGGAGGAGGGGAGACCCAGTACTTC. Protein sequence: CASSSGGGETQYF.